The rows below give T cell receptor beta chains drawn from one sample of a study of post-analysis software for immune sequencing data. TCRdb analysed the PCR reads with MiXCR anew, one entry per CDR3 protein. Among 450,000 or so distinct CDR3 sequences listed, 45% were seen once. Sequenced sample: blood. The receptors were sampled from a girl between 5 and 17 years old with multiple sclerosis. Both conserved end residues are part of each CDR3. Each record gives: V gene, J gene, D gene, clone size, CDR3 DNA, CDR3 protein. A D gene is named only where the DNA matches it firmly. The size entry is marked missing in some rows and otherwise reads once, few, many or a size class.

V gene: TRBV28; J gene: TRBJ1-2; D gene: TRBD1; clone size: .; CDR3 DNA: TGTGCCAGCAGGGTGAACTCCGGGACAGGTTTATATGGCTACACCTTC; CDR3 protein: CASRVNSGTGLYGYTF
V gene: TRBV15; J gene: TRBJ2-7; D gene: .; clone size: .; CDR3 DNA: TGTGCCACCAGCAAAGGACAGATTGGCGAGCAGTACTTC; CDR3 protein: CATSKGQIGEQYF
V gene: TRBV4-3; J gene: TRBJ2-7; D gene: .; clone size: few; CDR3 DNA: TGCGCCAGCAGCCAAGTGTGGGTCGGAAGTAGGGACGAGCAGTACTTC; CDR3 protein: CASSQVWVGSRDEQYF
V gene: TRBV6-5; J gene: TRBJ2-7; D gene: TRBD2; clone size: few; CDR3 DNA: TGTGCCAGCAGTTCGATCAAAGCGGGAGTGACCTACGAGCAGTACTTC; CDR3 protein: CASSSIKAGVTYEQYF
V gene: TRBV7-2; J gene: TRBJ2-7; D gene: TRBD2; clone size: few; CDR3 DNA: TGTGCCAGCAGCTTAGCATCTAGCGGGAGGACCAGCTCCTACGAGCAGTACTTC; CDR3 protein: CASSLASSGRTSSYEQYF
V gene: TRBV27; J gene: TRBJ2-7; D gene: TRBD1; clone size: .; CDR3 DNA: TGTGCCAGCAGTTTATACAGGGGTAGTAACGAGCAGTACTTC; CDR3 protein: CASSLYRGSNEQYF
V gene: TRBV27; J gene: TRBJ2-6; D gene: .; clone size: .; CDR3 DNA: TGTGCCAGCGGAGCAGGGTCCACTTCCTCTGGGGCCAACGTCCTGACTTTC; CDR3 protein: CASGAGSTSSGANVLTF
V gene: TRBV9; J gene: TRBJ2-7; D gene: .; clone size: few; CDR3 DNA: TGTGCCAGCAGCGTCGGGGGCTACGAGCAGTACTTC; CDR3 protein: CASSVGGYEQYF
V gene: TRBV9; J gene: TRBJ1-2; D gene: TRBD1; clone size: few; CDR3 DNA: TGTGCCAGCAGCTCATGGGACAGGAAAGGCGATGGCTACACCTTC; CDR3 protein: CASSSWDRKGDGYTF
V gene: TRBV29-1; J gene: TRBJ1-2; D gene: .; clone size: few; CDR3 DNA: TGCAGCGTTTTGGACGGCGGGTATGGCTACACCTTC; CDR3 protein: CSVLDGGYGYTF
V gene: TRBV6-1; J gene: TRBJ1-2; D gene: TRBD1; clone size: .; CDR3 DNA: TGTGCCAGCAGTCCTTTCCGGGACAGGGCGCTAGGGCTCTATGGCTACACCTTC; CDR3 protein: CASSPFRDRALGLYGYTF
V gene: TRBV20-1; J gene: TRBJ2-3; D gene: .; clone size: few; CDR3 DNA: TGCAGTGCTAATCACGGGGGTTCCGGCACAGATACGCAGTATTTT; CDR3 protein: CSANHGGSGTDTQYF
V gene: TRBV7-9; J gene: TRBJ2-2; D gene: TRBD2; clone size: few; CDR3 DNA: TGTGCCAGCATCTCCACCCCGGGACTAGCGTTAACCGGGGAGCTGTTTTTT; CDR3 protein: CASISTPGLALTGELFF
V gene: TRBV28; J gene: TRBJ2-1; D gene: .; clone size: .; CDR3 DNA: TGTGCCAGCAGCTCCCCGACGGGATACTCCTACAATGAGCAGTTCTTC; CDR3 protein: CASSSPTGYSYNEQFF
V gene: TRBV29-1; J gene: TRBJ2-7; D gene: TRBD1; clone size: many; CDR3 DNA: TGCAGCGTCCTCGACAGGGGGCGCGGGTACGAGCAGTACTTC; CDR3 protein: CSVLDRGRGYEQYF
V gene: TRBV28; J gene: TRBJ2-7; D gene: TRBD2; clone size: .; CDR3 DNA: TGTGCCAGCAGTTCGCGGGGGGAATTGGGAACCTACGAGCAGTACTTC; CDR3 protein: CASSSRGELGTYEQYF
V gene: TRBV29-1; J gene: TRBJ2-2; D gene: TRBD2; clone size: many; CDR3 DNA: TGCAGCGCCCGAGGCAGACTAGCCCCCGGGGAGCTGTTTTTT; CDR3 protein: CSARGRLAPGELFF
V gene: TRBV11-2; J gene: TRBJ2-5; D gene: .; clone size: .; CDR3 DNA: TGTGCCAGCAGCTTAGGTTTGCGGGGTGAGACCCAGTACTTC; CDR3 protein: CASSLGLRGETQYF
V gene: TRBV6-6; J gene: TRBJ1-5; D gene: TRBD1; clone size: .; CDR3 DNA: TGTGCCAGCAAAACAGGGGCGGGGGCGAGCAATCAGCCCCAGCATTTT; CDR3 protein: CASKTGAGASNQPQHF
V gene: TRBV12-3/TRBV12-4; J gene: TRBJ1-2; D gene: .; clone size: .; CDR3 DNA: TGTGCCAGCACGGGGGGGGACTATGGCTACACCTTC; CDR3 protein: CASTGGDYGYTF
V gene: TRBV12-3/TRBV12-4; J gene: TRBJ1-6; D gene: TRBD1; clone size: .; CDR3 DNA: TGTGCCAGCAGCCTATTAAGACCCAGGGACAGGGTAAAGTCACCCCTCCACTTT; CDR3 protein: CASSLLRPRDRVKSPLHF
V gene: TRBV10-3; J gene: TRBJ2-7; D gene: TRBD1; clone size: .; CDR3 DNA: TGTGCCATCAGGGGCCGGGACAGGGGTACCTACGAGCAGTACTTC; CDR3 protein: CAIRGRDRGTYEQYF
V gene: TRBV5-1; J gene: TRBJ2-1; D gene: .; clone size: few; CDR3 DNA: TGCGCCAGCAGCTTGGAGGGTGGGCGTTACAATGAGCAGTTCTTC; CDR3 protein: CASSLEGGRYNEQFF
V gene: TRBV11-2; J gene: TRBJ2-5; D gene: TRBD1; clone size: .; CDR3 DNA: TGTGCCAGCAGCTCTAGACCCGCTGCTACAGGGGGCTGGTGGGAGACCCAGTACTTC; CDR3 protein: CASSSRPAATGGWWETQYF
V gene: TRBV12-3/TRBV12-4; J gene: TRBJ1-5; D gene: TRBD1; clone size: .; CDR3 DNA: TGTGCCAGCAGCAAGACAGGGAATAATCAGCCCCAGCATTTT; CDR3 protein: CASSKTGNNQPQHF
V gene: TRBV4-1; J gene: TRBJ2-7; D gene: TRBD1; clone size: .; CDR3 DNA: TGCGCCAGCAGCCAAGAGACAGGGGTTCTCGAGCAGTACTTC; CDR3 protein: CASSQETGVLEQYF
V gene: TRBV20-1; J gene: TRBJ2-7; D gene: .; clone size: few; CDR3 DNA: TGCAGTGCCCAAAAGGGGGGCGTCTACGAGCAGTACTTC; CDR3 protein: CSAQKGGVYEQYF
V gene: TRBV28; J gene: TRBJ2-4; D gene: TRBD2; clone size: few; CDR3 DNA: TGTGCCAGCAGTTCCCCGTGGGCGATAGCGGGAGAGAGGGCCAAAAACATTCAGTACTTC; CDR3 protein: CASSSPWAIAGERAKNIQYF
V gene: TRBV5-1; J gene: TRBJ2-7; D gene: .; clone size: .; CDR3 DNA: TGCGCCAGCAGCTTGACCTCAAACTCCTACGAGCAGTACTTC; CDR3 protein: CASSLTSNSYEQYF
V gene: TRBV20-1; J gene: TRBJ2-7; D gene: TRBD1; clone size: few; CDR3 DNA: TGCAGTGCTAGAGAGACAGGGGCTACCGAGCAGTACTTC; CDR3 protein: CSARETGATEQYF
V gene: TRBV20-1; J gene: TRBJ2-3; D gene: TRBD2; clone size: .; CDR3 DNA: TGCAGTGCTAGAGACGTAGCCGGGACTACCGGTGGGTTCGTAGATACGCAGTATTTT; CDR3 protein: CSARDVAGTTGGFVDTQYF
V gene: TRBV20-1; J gene: TRBJ2-7; D gene: .; clone size: .; CDR3 DNA: TGCAGTGCTCCCCCAGGGGAGGGCCGTTCCGACGAGCAGTACTTC; CDR3 protein: CSAPPGEGRSDEQYF
V gene: TRBV20-1; J gene: TRBJ2-5; D gene: .; clone size: .; CDR3 DNA: TGCAGTGCTAGCCAATACTCTGATGAGCAGTACTTC; CDR3 protein: CSASQYSDEQYF
V gene: TRBV12-3/TRBV12-4; J gene: TRBJ2-3; D gene: TRBD2; clone size: .; CDR3 DNA: TGTGCCAGCACCGAGCGGGAGTGGGGAGATACGCAGTATTTT; CDR3 protein: CASTEREWGDTQYF
V gene: TRBV2; J gene: TRBJ2-7; D gene: .; clone size: .; CDR3 DNA: TGTGCCAGCAATCCCCCAATATACGAGCAGTACTTC; CDR3 protein: CASNPPIYEQYF
V gene: TRBV6-2/TRBV6-3; J gene: TRBJ2-1; D gene: .; clone size: .; CDR3 DNA: TGTGCCAGCAGTTACCTTAGGACAGGGACTAGTTATGACAATGAGCAGTTCTTC; CDR3 protein: CASSYLRTGTSYDNEQFF
V gene: TRBV28; J gene: TRBJ1-5; D gene: TRBD1; clone size: .; CDR3 DNA: TGTGCCAGCAGACAGGGGGGCAATCAGCCCCAGCATTTT; CDR3 protein: CASRQGGNQPQHF
V gene: TRBV20-1; J gene: TRBJ2-7; D gene: TRBD2; clone size: .; CDR3 DNA: TGCAGTGCTAGCCCCACTAGCGCGGAGAGCTACGAGCAGTACTTC; CDR3 protein: CSASPTSAESYEQYF
V gene: TRBV4-2; J gene: TRBJ1-5; D gene: .; clone size: few; CDR3 DNA: TGTGCCAGCAGCCAAGATTGGGGTCAGGGCTTCAGCAATCAGCCCCAGCATTTT; CDR3 protein: CASSQDWGQGFSNQPQHF
V gene: TRBV20-1; J gene: TRBJ2-7; D gene: .; clone size: .; CDR3 DNA: TGCAGTGCTAAGGTTCGGTGGAAGGGGTCCTACGAGCAGTACTTC; CDR3 protein: CSAKVRWKGSYEQYF
V gene: TRBV25-1; J gene: TRBJ2-7; D gene: TRBD2; clone size: few; CDR3 DNA: TGTGCCAGCAGTGATCGGACTAGCGGAACCAATGAGCAGTACTTC; CDR3 protein: CASSDRTSGTNEQYF
V gene: TRBV10-3; J gene: TRBJ1-1; D gene: .; clone size: .; CDR3 DNA: TGTGCCATCAGTGAGCGGAACACTGAAGCTTTCTTT; CDR3 protein: CAISERNTEAFF
V gene: TRBV9; J gene: TRBJ2-1; D gene: .; clone size: few; CDR3 DNA: TGTGCCAGCAGCGTAGGGGCCCGAGCCCCTTACGTCGGTGAGCAGTTCTTC; CDR3 protein: CASSVGARAPYVGEQFF
V gene: TRBV5-1; J gene: TRBJ2-1; D gene: TRBD2; clone size: .; CDR3 DNA: TGCGCCAGCAGCGTACCTAGCGGCCGCTACAATGAGCAGTTCTTC; CDR3 protein: CASSVPSGRYNEQFF
V gene: TRBV28; J gene: TRBJ2-5; D gene: TRBD1; clone size: few; CDR3 DNA: TGTGCCACCAGGGGGTATGGAGAGACCCAGTACTTC; CDR3 protein: CATRGYGETQYF
V gene: TRBV5-1; J gene: TRBJ2-5; D gene: TRBD1; clone size: few; CDR3 DNA: TGCGCCAGCAGCTTACTGACAGGGTCGAGGGAGACCCAGTACTTC; CDR3 protein: CASSLLTGSRETQYF
V gene: TRBV7-6; J gene: TRBJ2-7; D gene: .; clone size: .; CDR3 DNA: TGTGCCAGCAGCTTAGCTGGGGGGGCCGAGTGGACGAGCTCCTACGAGCAGTACTTC; CDR3 protein: CASSLAGGAEWTSSYEQYF
V gene: TRBV7-9; J gene: TRBJ2-1; D gene: .; clone size: .; CDR3 DNA: TGTGCCAGCAGCGGGGACAACTACAATGAGCAGTTCTTC; CDR3 protein: CASSGDNYNEQFF
V gene: TRBV6-1; J gene: TRBJ1-2; D gene: .; clone size: .; CDR3 DNA: TGTGCCAGCAACTCGGCTGCGTACTATGGCTACACCTTC; CDR3 protein: CASNSAAYYGYTF
V gene: TRBV29-1; J gene: TRBJ1-2; D gene: .; clone size: .; CDR3 DNA: TGCAGCGTTGAAGGGGTAAAGGGGACCGATGGCTACACCTTC; CDR3 protein: CSVEGVKGTDGYTF
V gene: TRBV20-1; J gene: TRBJ1-5; D gene: .; clone size: .; CDR3 DNA: TGCAGTGCTAGAGCCGCGGGGTTTAGCAATCAGCCCCAGCATTTT; CDR3 protein: CSARAAGFSNQPQHF
V gene: TRBV29-1; J gene: TRBJ2-7; D gene: .; clone size: many; CDR3 DNA: TGCAGCGTCCAGGGAAGGAACGAGCAGTACTTC; CDR3 protein: CSVQGRNEQYF
V gene: TRBV20-1; J gene: TRBJ2-1; D gene: TRBD2; clone size: .; CDR3 DNA: TGCAGTGCCCCTACGGGACTAGCGGGAGGGCCTTTAAGGAATGAGCAGTTCTTC; CDR3 protein: CSAPTGLAGGPLRNEQFF
V gene: TRBV29-1; J gene: TRBJ2-2; D gene: .; clone size: .; CDR3 DNA: TGCAGCGTTGACGGCGGAAGCACCGGGGAGCTGTTTTTT; CDR3 protein: CSVDGGSTGELFF